Below, 10 T cell receptor beta chains from the same sample are listed, as sequenced in a study of identical twins. Using its own MiXCR run on the 5' RACE reads, TCRdb lists one record per CDR3 protein. The sample has roughly 720,000 distinct CDR3 sequences, approximately 18% seen once. The data also belong to a second study, concerning T cells expressing NK-cell markers.

The source material was PBMCs. All receptors come from a woman under 30 in good health.

Only a few counts were recorded for this clonotype. CDR3 sequence: CAISESATETQYF. The DNA for the CDR3 is TGTGCCATCAGTGAGTCAGCCACTGAGACCCAGTACTTC. The chain combines TRBV10-3 with TRBJ2-5; no reliable D call. Germline V lookup: CDR1 ENHRY, CDR2 SYGVKD. The CDR3 runs to 13 residues. The V gene lost 0 bases and the J gene lost 5 bases, with 7 bases spanning the gap.

A few counts support this clonotype. V is TRBV6-5 and J is TRBJ2-1; TRBD2 might be the D (7 bases). Per germline, CDR1 MNHEY and CDR2 SVGAGI. The CDR3 is 16 residues long. Trimming took off 4 bases at V and 4 bases at J, with 17 bases between the two ends. The CDR3 coding sequence is TGTGCCAGCAGTTTGGGGGCGAGCGGGATTTACAATGAGCAGTTCTTC. This gives the protein CASSLGASGIYNEQFF.

The chain carries TRBV7-9 and TRBJ2-3, with TRBD2 matching 9 bases. The CDR3 covers 14 residues. V gave up 11 bases and J gave up 4 bases; unmatched junction bases: 10. CDR1 SEHNR and CDR2 FQNEAQ come from the germline V gene (reference sequence). The CDR3 protein is CALWSLAGSDTQYF. The CDR3, as DNA: TGTGCCCTTTGGTCGCTAGCGGGATCAGATACGCAGTATTTT. The full variable domain, rest sourced from reference TRBV7-9 and TRBJ2-3, is DTGVSQNPRHKITKRGQNVTFRCDPISEHNRLYWYRQTLGQGPEFLTYFQNEAQLEKSRLLSDRFSAERPKGSFSTLEIQRTEQGDSAMYLCALWSLAGSDTQYFGPGTRLTVL.

V gene TRBV11-2 combines with J gene TRBJ2-2; no definite D call. V was pared by 5 bases and J by 5 bases, with 12 bases between. CDR1 SGHAT and CDR2 FQNNGV come from the germline V gene. The CDR3 is 14 residues long. The CDR3 region has the DNA TGTGCCAGCAGCCCCCTTGGAAGTACCGGGGAGCTGTTTTTT. This encodes CASSPLGSTGELFF.

This clonotype was seen many times. V usage is TRBV7-9 and J usage is TRBJ2-5, with no clear D. The CDR3 loop spans 14 amino acids. The V gene lost 3 bases and the J gene lost 5 bases, with 13 bases spanning the gap. Germline CDR1 and CDR2: SEHNR and FQNEAQ (reference sequence). The CDR3 DNA reads TGTGCCAGCAGCTTTGGGCATTTGGGGGAGACCCAGTACTTC. This codes for CASSFGHLGETQYF.

V and J are TRBV20-1 and TRBJ2-7, with TRBD2 identical over 10 bases. Germline values: CDR1 DFQATT, CDR2 SNEGSKA (reference sequence). The CDR3 has 15 amino acids. The V segment lost 1 base and the J segment 6 bases; nucleotides outside the gene matches: 9. Here the CDR3 DNA reads TGCAGTGCTAGAGTTTCCGGGACTAGCGAGGGCGAGCAGTACTTC. This translates into CSARVSGTSEGEQYF.

The sample holds a few counts of this clonotype. The chain links TRBV7-9 to TRBJ1-1; D call uncertain. The CDR3 totals 12 residues. The V gene's germline CDR1 is SEHNR and CDR2 FQNEAQ (reference sequence). Trimming pared 5 bases from V and 9 bases from J, leaving 13 bases between. The DNA for the CDR3 is TGTGCCAGCAGCCGGGATCAAGGGAAAGCTTTCTTT. Its protein is CASSRDQGKAFF.

This clonotype turned up a few times. The chain combines TRBV5-1 with TRBJ2-1; 9 bases align to TRBD2. V was clipped by 6 bases and J by 7 bases; unmatched bases: 11. CDR3 length equals 15 residues. Germline V gene lookup returns CDR1 SGHRS and CDR2 YFSETQ. Here the CDR3 reads CASNPGGGAYNEQFF. For the CDR3, the DNA is TGCGCCAGCAACCCAGGCGGGGGGGCTTATAATGAGCAGTTCTTC.

The V call is TRBV2, the J call TRBJ2-5; D possibly uses TRBD1 or TRBD2 (5 bases each). From germline, CDR1 is SNHLY and CDR2 FYNNEI. This CDR3 region has 15 residues. Trimming removed 5 bases from V and 4 bases from J, with 17 bases in between. The CDR3 DNA reads TGTGCCAGCAGTCGGTCGGGGCGGGTTAGAGAGACCCAGTACTTC. This translates into CASSRSGRVRETQYF.

The rearrangement links TRBV7-2 to TRBJ2-5; the match to TRBD2 covers 11 bases. This CDR3 spans 17 amino acids. CDR1 and CDR2 (germline): SGHTA, FQGNSA. The V and J ends lost 0 bases and 4 bases, in that order; junction bases with no gene match: 7. CDR3 sequence (DNA): TGTGCCAGCAGCTTAGCGGGACTAGCGGTTATAGTAGAGACCCAGTACTTC. It specifies CASSLAGLAVIVETQYF.